Below, 20 T cell receptor beta chains from the same sample are listed, as sequenced in a study of T cells in tuberculosis. This table comes from immunoSEQ multiplex PCR, and its TCRdb copy is limited to in-frame clones, with some not included. The data contain tens of thousands of clones, roughly 95% of them singletons. Sequencing used PBMCs. The receptors come from a donor aged 5-35 years with latent tuberculosis or without tuberculosis infection.

The chain has TRBV27 and TRBJ2-1, with TRBD2 as a possible D gene (7 bases). The ends were cut back, 3 bases at V and 4 bases at J, with 13 bases in the middle. The CDR3 runs 15 residues. The germline V gene has CDR1 MNHEY and CDR2 SMNVEV (reference sequence). The CDR3 coding sequence is TGTGCCAGCAGTTTGGGGGCTAGCGGATACAATGAGCAGTTCTTC. Amino acid sequence: CASSLGASGYNEQFF.

V gene TRBV5-7 combines with J gene TRBJ1-5; D remains unclear. TRBV5-7 carries the ORF label, with uncertain function. The CDR3 has 15 residues. Trimming removed 3 bases at V and 0 bases at J, with 10 bases between. Written as DNA, the CDR3 is TGTGCCAGCAGCTCCCCTAGCAGTAGCAATCAGCCCCAGCATTTT. Protein: CASSSPSSSNQPQHF.

The chain has TRBV27 and TRBJ1-4, with 10 bases aligning to TRBD1. Germline CDR1 reads MNHEY; CDR2 reads SMNVEV (reference sequence). V lost 3 bases to trimming and J lost 0 bases; unmatched junction nucleotides: 10. The CDR3 totals 19 residues. CDR3 residues: CASSFRTGGASATNEKLFF. CDR3 coding DNA: TGTGCCAGCAGTTTCAGGACAGGGGGTGCCTCCGCAACTAATGAAAAACTGTTTTTT.

This clone has just one count. The gene calls are TRBV6-1 and TRBJ2-7, with 13 bases aligning to TRBD2. CDR3 size: 15 residues. The V segment lost 3 bases and the J segment 3 bases; nucleotides outside the gene matches: 2. CDR1 and CDR2 (germline): MNHNS, SASEGT. The CDR3 DNA sequence: TGTGCCAGCAGTGACGGACTAGCGGGAGTCTACGAGCAGTACTTC. The encoded protein is CASSDGLAGVYEQYF.

The gene calls are TRBV30 and TRBJ1-3; D gene ambiguous. The ends were cut back, 5 bases at V and 0 bases at J, with 8 bases in the middle. The germline V gene encodes CDR1 GTSNPN and CDR2 SVGIG (reference sequence). CDR3 length: 13 residues. The CDR3 DNA is TGTGCCTGGGAGCGAAACTCTGGAAACACCATATATTTT. Residues: CAWERNSGNTIYF.

J is TRBJ1-5 and V is TRBV4-1; D is uncertain. This CDR3 contains 13 residues. V gave up 2 bases and J gave up 4 bases, with 6 bases separating them. Germline V gene lookup returns CDR1 MGHRA and CDR2 YSYEKL. The CDR3 sequence: CASSQYLNQPQHF. Here the CDR3 DNA reads TGCGCCAGCAGCCAATACTTGAATCAGCCCCAGCATTTT.

The chain combines TRBV6-1 with TRBJ1-1; possible D gene TRBD1, 5 bases. Germline CDR1 reads MNHNS; CDR2 reads SASEGT. V shed 3 bases and J shed 0 bases, with 11 bases lying between them. This CDR3 is 15 amino acids long. The CDR3 reads CASSEWGGMNTEAFF. The CDR3 DNA reads as TGTGCCAGCAGTGAGTGGGGGGGTATGAACACTGAAGCTTTCTTT.

V usage is TRBV28 and J usage is TRBJ1-2; 7 positions agree with TRBD1. Germline V gene lookup returns CDR1 MDHEN and CDR2 SYDVKM. This CDR3 has 16 residues. The junction had 13 bases not matched to a gene; V was cut back by 5 bases and J by 4 bases. This CDR3 is CASSTRDRQKAYGYTF. The CDR3 DNA sequence: TGTGCCAGCAGTACCCGGGACAGACAAAAGGCCTATGGCTACACCTTC.

J is TRBJ1-2 and V is TRBV19; 7 nucleotides match TRBD1. Germline CDR1 is LNHDA and CDR2 is SQIVND (reference sequence). This CDR3 has 13 residues. V trimming: 3 bases; J trimming: 4 bases; junction bases outside the gene matches: 2. The CDR3 coding sequence is TGTGCCAGTAGTATTAGGGGGCTCTATGGCTACACCTTC. Protein sequence: CASSIRGLYGYTF.

The chain recombines TRBV9 with TRBJ1-4; D may be TRBD1 (5 bases). The germline V gene has CDR1 SGDLS and CDR2 YYNGEE. The CDR3 consists of 15 residues. V dropped 4 bases and J dropped 3 bases, with 13 bases sitting between them. The CDR3 spells CASSYPGGANEKLFF. The CDR3 nucleotides are TGTGCCAGCAGCTACCCCGGGGGGGCTAATGAAAAACTGTTTTTT.

This rearrangement joins TRBV11-3 to TRBJ2-5; the match to TRBD2 covers 7 bases. The J call may be mistaken, given a closer DNA end match to TRBJ2-7. The CDR3 has 14 residues. Germline V gene lookup returns CDR1 SGHNT and CDR2 YENEEA. The CDR3, as DNA: TGTGCCAGCAGTACTGACGGGGGGTCTTACGAGCAGTACTTC. It codes for CASSTDGGSYEQYF.

This chain connects TRBV5-5 to TRBJ1-6; 10 bases line up with TRBD1. The V gene's germline CDR1 is SGHKS and CDR2 YYEKEE (reference sequence). After removal of 2 bases from V and 8 bases from J, the junction contained 4 bases not matched to a gene. The CDR3 length is 15 residues. CDR3 bases: TGTGCCAGCAGCTTAGAGGGACAGGGGTATTCACCCCTCCACTTT. This codes for CASSLEGQGYSPLHF.

The chain couples TRBV7-3 to TRBJ2-1, with a tentative D call TRBD2 (6 bases). This CDR3 has 13 residues. Deletions cut 1 base from V and 9 bases from J, with 10 bases between. Germline CDR1 is SGHTA and CDR2 is FQGTGA. CDR3 amino acids: CASSLNLGGEQFF. The CDR3 nucleotides are TGTGCCAGCAGCTTAAACCTGGGGGGTGAGCAGTTCTTC. Supplemented by reference TRBV7-3 and TRBJ2-1, the full variable domain reads GAGVSQTPSNKVTEKGKYVELRCDPISGHTALYWYRQSLGQGPEFLIYFQGTGAADDSGLPNDRFFAVRPEGSVSTLKIQRTERGDSAVYLCASSLNLGGEQFFGPGTRLTVL.

This chain uses TRBV6-4 with TRBJ2-5; 8 nucleotides agree with TRBD2. Germline-derived CDR1 and CDR2 are MRHNA and SNTAGT. CDR3 length: 17 residues. V lost 9 bases to trimming and J lost 2 bases; unmatched junction nucleotides: 17. The CDR3 DNA reads as TGTGCCAGAAGGCTGGCCGGCGGGCGGGGGGATCAAGAGACCCAGTACTTC. Protein sequence: CARRLAGGRGDQETQYF.

V gene TRBV7-8 combines with J gene TRBJ2-1, with 14 positions matching TRBD2. CDR1 and CDR2 (germline): SGHVS, FQNEAQ. The CDR3 has 16 amino acids. V lost 2 bases to trimming and J lost 9 bases; unmatched junction nucleotides: 6. This chain's CDR3 is CASSLTRLAGGSEQFF. CDR3 nucleotide sequence: TGTGCCAGCAGCTTAACCCGACTAGCGGGAGGGAGTGAGCAGTTCTTC.

The V gene is TRBV14, the J gene TRBJ2-5; possible D gene TRBD2, 5 bases. The CDR3 consists of 15 residues. Germline V gene lookup returns CDR1 SGHDN and CDR2 FVKESK. The V gene lost 3 bases and the J gene lost 1 base, with 12 bases spanning the gap. The CDR3 protein is CASSHSSGLQETQYF. The CDR3 region has the DNA TGTGCCAGCAGCCATAGCTCAGGACTCCAAGAGACCCAGTACTTC.

The chain has TRBV15 and TRBJ2-5; no reliable D call. Per germline, CDR1 LNHNV and CDR2 YYDKDF (reference sequence). This CDR3 comprises 13 residues. The V end was cut by 0 bases, the J end by 11 bases, with 13 bases between. The CDR3 sequence: CATSRDQLAEQYF. DNA for the CDR3: TGTGCCACCAGCAGAGATCAGTTGGCGGAGCAGTACTTC. Variable domain in full (rest from reference TRBV15 and TRBJ2-5): DAMVIQNPRYQVTQFGKPVTLSCSQTLNHNVMYWYQQKSSQAPKLLFHYYDKDFNNEADTPDNFQSRRPNTSFCFLDIRSPGLGDTAMYLCATSRDQLAEQYFGPGTRLLVL.

V usage is TRBV6-5 and J usage is TRBJ1-5; 11 nucleotides align to TRBD1. The CDR3 is 14 amino acids. Germline V lookup: CDR1 MNHEY, CDR2 SVGAGI. The J segment lost 7 bases and the V segment lost 6 bases, leaving 5 bases of the junction unmatched. CDR3 sequence reads: CASRPDRGQQPQHF. CDR3 DNA sequence: TGTGCCAGCAGACCGGACAGGGGGCAACAGCCCCAGCATTTT.

Comments on this clone: A read error may account for a junction end that differs from germline. The chain is built from TRBV27 and TRBJ2-7, with D tentatively TRBD1 (6 bases). This CDR3 has 14 residues. CDR1 is MNHEY, CDR2 SMNVEV, per germline (reference sequence). DNA for the CDR3: TGTGCCAGCAGTTTAGTAACAGGGTCCTCCGAGCAGTACTTC. This encodes CASSLVTGSSEQYF.

The CDR3 sequence: CASSQDPIVYEQYF. The CDR3 bases are TGTGCCAGCAGCCAAGATCCTATAGTCTACGAGCAGTACTTC. The chain joins TRBV4-2 to TRBJ2-7; no clear D gene. The CDR3 has 14 residues. The germline CDR1 and CDR2 sequences are LGHNA and YNFKEQ. V gave up 0 bases and J gave up 3 bases, with 9 bases separating them.